Reported below is one T cell receptor (beta chain). Its antigen is unknown. No base quality values were provided; no much bigger clone lies one nucleotide off. TCRbeta CDR3 regions were amplified from genomic DNA using the immunoSEQ Assay, a bias-controlled multiplex PCR. As for the original processing: Nucleated cell counts per sample were estimated from amplification of reference gene primers within the assay. To quantify the absolute abundance of each unique TCRbeta CDR3 rearrangement, sequence reads were collapsed and filtered. For each sample, productive Simpson clonality was calculated as the square root of Simpson's diversity index across productive rearrangements. The clones in this table, taken by TCRdb from immuneACCESS, are in-frame only. Not every clone is retained; where verified, under half of the shortfall comes from an unresolved V gene, and the cause of the rest is unknown. V and J calls and clone size are given by that table; D and trimming were obtained from the DNA. In all, the sample holds some 240,000 clones, and 84% of those were seen once. The ten largest clones take up around 1.5% of the sample.

The data are from a study of blood T cell repertoires in COVID-19 (TCRdb year 2020). Background on the whole study: Collaborator samples came from the United States, Italy and Spain and covered acute and convalescent phases of COVID-19. A freely available public database, intended as a resource for researchers studying the immune response to SARS-CoV-2, is where the repertoires were released. Where HLA class I and class II types were available, the types were taken from metadata supplied by the sample provider, not from assay-based typing. The dataset comprised deeply sampled blood TCRbeta repertoires from subjects exposed to, actively infected with, or recovered from COVID-19. The material from the prospective study consisted of cDNA or gDNA derived from T cells, B-cell-depleted T cells, or PBMCs. Nearly every sample came with metadata listing a de-identified subject ID, COVID-19 status, age in years and sex. Samples came from the ongoing ImmuneRACE study (first 160 participants) plus 1,254 subjects from 6 global collaborators.

Overall study outcomes, separate from this receptor: The quantity of clinical and demographic metadata differed by source and by participant and was supplied without curation.

The CDR3 runs 15 amino acids, cysteine and phenylalanine included. Here the CDR3 DNA is all that survives: 45 bases in frame from base 1. Per the germline V gene, SGHRS is the CDR1 and YFSETQ is the CDR2. The junction carries 11 bases between V and J, which are trimmed by 2 bases and 0 bases respectively. Samples from volunteer blood donors who had recovered from COVID-19 were contributed by a second Seattle source. Whole blood was collected in K2EDTA tubes by collaborating institutions according to the institutions' own protocols. For TCRbeta analysis, collaborators shipped samples as frozen whole blood, isolated PBMCs, or DNA extracted from either of those sample types.

The chain is encoded by TRBV5-1 joined to TRBJ2-5, with no D gene named confidently. The TCR originated in a woman aged 40 to 50 who had recovered from COVID-19. The specimen sequenced was peripheral blood. The base sequence is TGCGCCAGCAGCTTCGGTATTTCGTACCAAGAGACCCAGTACTTC. The resulting protein is CASSFGISYQETQYF.